The 24 T cell receptor beta chains reported below all come from one sample, sequenced in a study of PD-1 blockade in mismatch repair-deficient tumors. Data came from immunoSEQ multiplex PCR; TCRdb stores just in-frame clones and leaves some out. The sample carries fewer than 60,000 clones, over 60% recorded once. The source material was PBMCs, sampled before pembrolizumab treatment. The origin of the receptors is an adult with mismatch repair-deficient cancer.

The chain links TRBV4-1 to TRBJ2-1, with 10 bases lining up with TRBD2. Germline V gives CDR1 MGHRA, CDR2 YSYEKL. The CDR3 loop spans 18 amino acids. Trimming removed 1 base from V and 12 bases from J; junction bases left unmatched: 18. In DNA, the CDR3 is TGCGCCAGCAGCCAAGGCGTCGCGGCTAGCGGGAGCGGTACCGCGCAGTTCTTC. Protein sequence: CASSQGVAASGSGTAQFF.

The V gene is TRBV7-9, the J gene TRBJ2-1; 10 bases are shared with TRBD2. Germline lookup yields CDR1 SEHNR and CDR2 FQNEAQ (reference sequence). V dropped 10 bases and J dropped 0; count of bases not matched to a gene: 6. The CDR3 runs 15 residues. CDR3 bases: TGTGCCACCCGGACTAGCGGTATCTCCTACAATGAGCAGTTCTTC. Amino acid sequence: CATRTSGISYNEQFF.

This clone is categorized as medium-sized. V usage is TRBV5-6 and J usage is TRBJ1-4, with D possibly TRBD1 on 5 matching bases. The ends were cut back, 5 bases at V and 4 bases at J, with 15 bases in the middle. This CDR3 spans 15 amino acids. Germline values: CDR1 SGHDT, CDR2 YYEEEE. As DNA, the CDR3 is TGTGCCAGCAGTCCATCCGGGACCCATAATGAAAAACTGTTTTTT. Encoded protein: CASSPSGTHNEKLFF.

The count of this clone is one. The genes are TRBV6-4 and TRBJ2-1; a possible D gene is TRBD1 (6 bases). Looked up from germline, CDR1 is MRHNA and CDR2 is SNTAGT. The CDR3 loop spans 15 amino acids. The V end was cut by 4 bases, the J end by 5 bases, with 15 bases between. DNA of the CDR3: TGTGCCAGCAGTGGCTCCTCGGACAGTCACAATGAGCAGTTCTTC. Protein sequence: CASSGSSDSHNEQFF.

The CDR3 region is CASRASGRIEQYF. For the CDR3, the DNA is TGTGCCAGCAGAGCTAGCGGGAGGATCGAGCAGTACTTC. The V call is TRBV6-5, the J call TRBJ2-7, with 11 positions matching TRBD2. Germline loops: CDR1 MNHEY, CDR2 SVGAGI. The CDR3 is 13 amino acids. V trimming: 6 bases; J trimming: 6 bases; junction bases outside the gene matches: 4.

This chain links TRBV12-5 with TRBJ1-5, with 7 bases lining up with TRBD1. The CDR3 has 14 residues. Germline V gene data show CDR1 as LGHNT and CDR2 as FRNRAP. Losses at the gene ends were 5 bases for V and 1 base for J; bases not matched to a gene: 2. The CDR3 sequence: CASGPDRSNQPQHF. CDR3 in DNA: TGTGCTAGTGGTCCGGACAGGAGCAATCAGCCCCAGCATTTT.

The chain recombines TRBV5-1 with TRBJ2-5; 8 bases align to TRBD2. Per the germline V gene, CDR1 is SGHRS and CDR2 is YFSETQ. This CDR3 comprises 14 residues. V gave up 3 bases and J gave up 10 bases; unmatched junction bases: 11. The CDR3 DNA reads as TGCGCCAGCAGCTCGCGACGGGGGGGTTGGGACCAGTACTTC. The encoded protein is CASSSRRGGWDQYF.

Only a few counts were recorded for this clone. The V and J genes are TRBV7-2 and TRBJ1-1; TRBD1 is a possible D gene (6 bases). Germline lookup yields CDR1 SGHTA and CDR2 FQGNSA. CDR3 length equals 16 residues. The V end was cut by 0 bases, the J end by 1 base, with 12 bases between. The CDR3, as DNA: TGTGCCAGCAGCTTAGCGACCTACAGGGCGAACACTGAAGCTTTCTTT. It specifies CASSLATYRANTEAFF.

This chain links TRBV7-9 with TRBJ2-5; perhaps D is TRBD1 or TRBD2 (6 bases each). CDR1 is SEHNR, CDR2 FQNEAQ, per germline (reference sequence). With 7 bases removed from V and 5 bases from J, the gap between germline ends came to 20 bases. The CDR3 has 15 residues. CDR3 loop: CASKEPGALWETQYF. As DNA, the CDR3 is TGTGCCAGCAAAGAGCCGGGGGCGTTATGGGAGACCCAGTACTTC.

This chain uses TRBV19 with TRBJ1-1, with D tentatively TRBD1 (6 bases). Germline V gene data show CDR1 as LNHDA and CDR2 as SQIVND (reference sequence). Trimming took 3 bases from V and 0 from J, leaving 11 bases between them. The CDR3 runs to 15 residues. Written as DNA, the CDR3 is TGTGCCAGTAGTATGGGTCAGGGGCTGAACACTGAAGCTTTCTTT. Translation gives CASSMGQGLNTEAFF.

The chain carries TRBV4-3 and TRBJ1-2, with D unresolved. CDR1 is LGHNA, CDR2 YSLEER, per germline. The CDR3 length is 15 residues. Trimming took off 0 bases at V and 0 bases at J, with 8 bases between the two ends. CDR3 DNA: TGCGCCAGCAGCCAAGAGGGTTACTCTAACTATGGCTACACCTTC. Translating gives CASSQEGYSNYGYTF.

The gene calls are TRBV28 and TRBJ2-3; 7 bases line up with TRBD2. The J segment lost 1 base and the V segment lost 2 bases, leaving 9 bases of the junction unmatched. The CDR3 runs 17 residues. Germline lookup yields CDR1 MDHEN and CDR2 SYDVKM. The DNA of the CDR3 is TGTGCCAGCAGTTTACTTCAGCGGGGAAGAGGCACAGATACGCAGTATTTT. This gives the protein CASSLLQRGRGTDTQYF.

This clone was observed a single time. The rearrangement joins TRBV11-2 to TRBJ1-2; D is unclear. CDR3 length equals 18 residues. V was shortened by 5 bases and J by 5 bases, with 27 bases between the two germline ends. Germline loops: CDR1 SGHAT, CDR2 FQNNGV. In DNA form, the CDR3 reads TGTGCCAGCAGCCTCTCCGGGGTCAACCTCAACTCAGATTATGGCTACACCTTC. This translates into CASSLSGVNLNSDYGYTF.

The chain joins TRBV29-1 to TRBJ1-1; 7 nucleotides agree with TRBD1. The germline V gene encodes CDR1 SQVTM and CDR2 ANQGSEA. With 7 bases clipped from V and 5 bases from J, the junction kept 16 bases outside the gene matches. The CDR3 runs 15 residues. This CDR3 is CSATEGGQSGTEAFF. In nucleotides, the CDR3 is TGCAGCGCCACCGAGGGGGGACAGTCGGGGACTGAAGCTTTCTTT.

The chain links TRBV27 to TRBJ1-1; D is possibly TRBD1 (5 bases). Germline-derived CDR1 and CDR2 are MNHEY and SMNVEV (reference sequence). V lost 4 bases to trimming and J lost 3 bases, with 9 bases between them. The CDR3 spans 13 residues. CDR3 in DNA: TGTGCCAGCAGTTCGGGGGGACACACTGAAGCTTTCTTT. It encodes CASSSGGHTEAFF.

In this sample, this clone turned up a few times. The V call is TRBV2, the J call TRBJ2-6; D is uncertain. The CDR3 contains 17 residues. The V gene lost 4 bases and the J gene lost 0 bases, with 13 bases spanning the gap. Per germline, CDR1 SNHLY and CDR2 FYNNEI. The CDR3 DNA reads as TGTGCCAGCAGTGCTATTCTTCCGGGCTCTGGGGCCAACGTCCTGACTTTC. Translating gives CASSAILPGSGANVLTF. The full variable domain, completed using reference TRBV2 and TRBJ2-6, is EPEVTQTPSHQVTQMGQEVILRCVPISNHLYFYWYRQILGQKVEFLVSFYNNEISEKSEIFDDQFSVERPDGSNFTLKIRSTKLEDSAMYFCASSAILPGSGANVLTFGAGSRLTVL.

The chain couples TRBV4-1 to TRBJ2-2, with D unresolved. Germline V lookup: CDR1 MGHRA, CDR2 YSYEKL. The CDR3 has 18 residues. Trimming left V 3 bases short and J 0 bases short, with 17 bases between. In DNA, the CDR3 is TGCGCCAGCAGCCAGTCGTATCGCAGCCGAACGAACACCGGGGAGCTGTTTTTT. It is translated as CASSQSYRSRTNTGELFF.

The V gene is TRBV2, the J gene TRBJ1-1; no reliable D call. V shed 3 bases and J shed 1 base, with 9 bases lying between them. The CDR3 extends over 14 amino acids. Germline loops: CDR1 SNHLY, CDR2 FYNNEI. CDR3 loop: CASSDLTRNTEAFF. CDR3 bases: TGTGCCAGCAGTGATCTCACAAGGAACACTGAAGCTTTCTTT.

V is TRBV5-6 and J is TRBJ2-1; 9 nucleotides agree with TRBD2. Germline CDR1 is SGHDT and CDR2 is YYEEEE. The J segment lost 4 bases and the V segment lost 4 bases, leaving 6 bases of the junction unmatched. This CDR3 is built from 15 residues. This chain's CDR3 is CASSGGTSSYNEQFF. The CDR3 DNA reads TGTGCCAGCAGCGGGGGGACTAGCTCGTACAATGAGCAGTTCTTC.

This chain links TRBV6-5 with TRBJ2-1, with TRBD2 identical over 8 bases. Germline CDR1 is MNHEY and CDR2 is SVGAGI. The CDR3 length is 15 residues. V was clipped by 2 bases and J by 4 bases; unmatched bases: 4. CDR3 sequence (DNA): TGTGCCAGCAGTTACCGCGGGAGGCCTTACAATGAGCAGTTCTTC. This gives the protein CASSYRGRPYNEQFF.

The gene calls are TRBV6-1 and TRBJ1-1; TRBD1 matches at 7 bases. The germline V gene encodes CDR1 MNHNS and CDR2 SASEGT. This CDR3 is 14 amino acids long. V shed 6 bases, J shed 3 bases, and the junction held 7 bases outside the gene matches. The CDR3 here is CASSSTGSYTEAFF. The CDR3 DNA sequence: TGTGCCAGCAGCTCGACAGGGAGCTACACTGAAGCTTTCTTT.

The rearrangement joins TRBV7-8 to TRBJ2-7; tentative D call: TRBD1 (5 bases). V was cut by 3 bases and J by 0 bases, with 12 bases left in between. Per the germline V gene, CDR1 is SGHVS and CDR2 is FQNEAQ. This CDR3 comprises 15 residues. Written as DNA, the CDR3 is TGTGCCAGCAGCTTCGGACAAAAACCCTCCTACGAGCAGTACTTC. It is translated as CASSFGQKPSYEQYF.

The chain combines TRBV9 with TRBJ1-1; the match to TRBD1 covers 7 bases. The trim removed 0 bases at V and 5 bases at J, leaving 7 bases unmatched. The germline CDR1 and CDR2 sequences are SGDLS and YYNGEE. The CDR3 runs 15 residues. The CDR3 region is CASSVGSQGGTEAFF. In DNA form, the CDR3 reads TGTGCCAGCAGCGTAGGATCCCAGGGGGGTACTGAAGCTTTCTTT.

The genes are TRBV2 and TRBJ2-5; 7 bases are shared with TRBD2. This CDR3 comprises 14 residues. Germline V CDR1 and CDR2: SNHLY, FYNNEI. V shed 6 bases, J shed 3 bases, and the junction held 7 bases outside the gene matches. The CDR3 bases are TGTGCCAGCAGAATCGGTACTAGCGAAGAGACCCAGTACTTC. This translates into CASRIGTSEETQYF.